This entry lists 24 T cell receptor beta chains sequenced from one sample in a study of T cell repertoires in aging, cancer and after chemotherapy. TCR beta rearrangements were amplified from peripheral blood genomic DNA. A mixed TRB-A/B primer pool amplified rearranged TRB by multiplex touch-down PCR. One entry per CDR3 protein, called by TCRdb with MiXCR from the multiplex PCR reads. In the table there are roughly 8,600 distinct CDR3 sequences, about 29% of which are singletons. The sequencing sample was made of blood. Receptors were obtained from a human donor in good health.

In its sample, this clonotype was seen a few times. The CDR3 sequence is CASSLRSYNSPLHF. The CDR3 DNA is TGTGCCAGCAGTTTACGGAGTTATAATTCACCCCTCCACTTT. The rearrangement uses TRBV12-3 or TRBV12-4 and TRBJ1-6; D not certain. V lost 2 bases to trimming and J lost 4 bases, with 6 bases between them. The CDR3 spans 14 residues.

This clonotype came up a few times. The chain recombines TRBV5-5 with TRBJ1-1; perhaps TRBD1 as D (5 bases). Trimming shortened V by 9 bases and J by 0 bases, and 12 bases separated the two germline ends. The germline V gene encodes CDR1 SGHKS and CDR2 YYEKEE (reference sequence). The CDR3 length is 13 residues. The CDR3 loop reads CATTRDLNTEAFF. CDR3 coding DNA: TGTGCCACCACAAGGGACTTGAACACTGAAGCTTTCTTT.

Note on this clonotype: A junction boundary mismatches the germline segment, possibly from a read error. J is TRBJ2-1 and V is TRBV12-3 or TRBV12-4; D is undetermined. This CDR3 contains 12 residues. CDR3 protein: CASTIGPNGQFF. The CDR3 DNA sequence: TGTGCCAGCACCATTGGGCCGAATGGGCAGTTCTTC.

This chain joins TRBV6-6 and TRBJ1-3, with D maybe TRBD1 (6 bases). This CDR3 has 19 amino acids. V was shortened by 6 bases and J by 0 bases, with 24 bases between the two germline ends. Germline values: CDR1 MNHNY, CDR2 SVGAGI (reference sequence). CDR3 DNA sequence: TGTGCCAGCAGCTCTGGGACATCGGGGGGCCTAAGCTCTGGAAACACCATATATTTT. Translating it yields CASSSGTSGGLSSGNTIYF.

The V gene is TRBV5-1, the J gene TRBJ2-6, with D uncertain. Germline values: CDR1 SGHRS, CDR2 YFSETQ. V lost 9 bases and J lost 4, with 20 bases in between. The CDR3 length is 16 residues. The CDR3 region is CATARVALPGANVLTF. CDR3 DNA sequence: TGCGCCACGGCAAGGGTAGCACTTCCCGGGGCCAACGTCCTGACTTTC.

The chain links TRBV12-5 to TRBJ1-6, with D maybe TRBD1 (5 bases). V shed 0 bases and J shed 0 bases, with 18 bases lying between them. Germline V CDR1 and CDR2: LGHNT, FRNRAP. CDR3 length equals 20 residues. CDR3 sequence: CASGLVTGSGDSSYNSPLHF. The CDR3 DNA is TGTGCTAGTGGTTTGGTCACTGGGTCGGGGGATAGCTCCTATAATTCACCCCTCCACTTT.

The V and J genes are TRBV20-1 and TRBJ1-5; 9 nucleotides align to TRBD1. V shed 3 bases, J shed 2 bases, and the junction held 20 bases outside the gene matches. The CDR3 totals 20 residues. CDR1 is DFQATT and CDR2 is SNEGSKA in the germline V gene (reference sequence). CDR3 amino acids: CSASSQGARGMDIGNQPQHF. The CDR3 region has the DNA TGCAGTGCTAGTTCACAGGGGGCGCGGGGCATGGATATCGGCAATCAGCCCCAGCATTTT.

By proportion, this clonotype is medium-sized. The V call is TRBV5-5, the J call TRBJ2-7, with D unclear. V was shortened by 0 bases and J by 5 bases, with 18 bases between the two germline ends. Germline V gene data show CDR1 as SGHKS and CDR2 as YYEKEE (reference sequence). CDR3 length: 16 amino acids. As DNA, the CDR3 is TGTGCCAGCAGCTTGGTGGTGTGGGCAGGAAGAAACGAGCAGTACTTC. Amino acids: CASSLVVWAGRNEQYF.

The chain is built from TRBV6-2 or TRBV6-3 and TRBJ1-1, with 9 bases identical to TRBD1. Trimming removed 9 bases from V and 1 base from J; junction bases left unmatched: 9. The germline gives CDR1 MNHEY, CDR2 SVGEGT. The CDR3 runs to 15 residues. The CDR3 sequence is CASTGQGTRNTEAFF. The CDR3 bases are TGTGCCAGTACGGGACAGGGCACGAGGAACACTGAAGCTTTCTTT.

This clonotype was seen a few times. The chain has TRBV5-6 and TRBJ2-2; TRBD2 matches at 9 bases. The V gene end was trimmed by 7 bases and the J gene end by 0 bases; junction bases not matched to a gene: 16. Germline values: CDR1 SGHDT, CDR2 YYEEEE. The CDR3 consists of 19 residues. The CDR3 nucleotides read TGTGCCAGCTCCAGATTGGGGGGCGGGGGGGCTTCGAACACCGGGGAGCTGTTTTTT. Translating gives CASSRLGGGGASNTGELFF.

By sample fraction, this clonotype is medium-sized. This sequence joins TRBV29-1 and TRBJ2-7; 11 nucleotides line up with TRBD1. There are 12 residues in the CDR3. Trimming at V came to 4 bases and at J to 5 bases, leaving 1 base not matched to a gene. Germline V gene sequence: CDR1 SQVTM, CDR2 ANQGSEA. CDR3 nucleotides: TGCAGCGTTGGGGGACAGGGGGACGAGCAGTACTTC. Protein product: CSVGGQGDEQYF.

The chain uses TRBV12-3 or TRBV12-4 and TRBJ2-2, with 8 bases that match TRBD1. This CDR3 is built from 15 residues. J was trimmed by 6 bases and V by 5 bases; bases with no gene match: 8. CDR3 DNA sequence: TGTGCCAGCAGTCTCACAGGGGGGAGCTCCGGGGAGCTGTTTTTT. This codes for CASSLTGGSSGELFF.

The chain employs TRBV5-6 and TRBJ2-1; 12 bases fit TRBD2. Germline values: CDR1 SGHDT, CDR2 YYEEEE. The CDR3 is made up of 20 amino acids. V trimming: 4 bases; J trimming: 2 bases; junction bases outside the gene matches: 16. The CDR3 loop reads CASSQGRLAGGRLTYNEQFF. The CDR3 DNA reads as TGTGCCAGCAGCCAAGGAAGGCTAGCGGGGGGGAGGTTGACCTACAATGAGCAGTTCTTC.

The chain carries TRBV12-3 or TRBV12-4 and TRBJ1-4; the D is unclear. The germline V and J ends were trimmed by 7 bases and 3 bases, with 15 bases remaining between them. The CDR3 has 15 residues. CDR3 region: CASTSTVRSNEKLFF. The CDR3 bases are TGTGCCAGCACCAGCACAGTGCGGTCTAATGAAAAACTGTTTTTT.

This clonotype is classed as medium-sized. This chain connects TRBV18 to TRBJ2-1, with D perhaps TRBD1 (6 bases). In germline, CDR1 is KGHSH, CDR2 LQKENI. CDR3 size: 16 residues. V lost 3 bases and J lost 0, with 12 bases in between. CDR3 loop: CASSPGQTRSYNEQFF. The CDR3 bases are TGTGCCAGCTCACCCGGACAGACCCGCTCCTACAATGAGCAGTTCTTC.

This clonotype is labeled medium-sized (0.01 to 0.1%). The CDR3 loop is CSGTPQGNEQFF. Here the CDR3 DNA reads TGCAGTGGTACCCCACAGGGGAATGAGCAGTTCTTC. The J gene is TRBJ2-1, the V gene TRBV29-1, with 7 bases fitting TRBD1. The CDR3 totals 12 residues. Germline CDR1 SQVTM, CDR2 ANQGSEA.

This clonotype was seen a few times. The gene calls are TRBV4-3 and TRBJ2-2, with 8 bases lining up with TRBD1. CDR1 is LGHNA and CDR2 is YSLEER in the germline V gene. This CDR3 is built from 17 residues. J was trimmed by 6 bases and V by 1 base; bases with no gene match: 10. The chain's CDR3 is CASSQARGRKYPGELFF. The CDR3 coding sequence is TGCGCCAGCAGCCAAGCCAGGGGGCGCAAATATCCCGGGGAGCTGTTTTTT.

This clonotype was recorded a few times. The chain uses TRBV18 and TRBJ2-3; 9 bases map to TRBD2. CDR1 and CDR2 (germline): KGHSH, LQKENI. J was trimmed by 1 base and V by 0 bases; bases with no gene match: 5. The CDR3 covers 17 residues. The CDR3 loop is CASSPPLAGPRTDTQYF. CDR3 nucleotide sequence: TGTGCCAGCTCACCACCCCTAGCGGGGCCCCGCACAGATACGCAGTATTTT. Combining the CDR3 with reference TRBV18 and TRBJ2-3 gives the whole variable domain NAGVMQNPRHLVRRRGQEARLRCSPMKGHSHVYWYRQLPEEGLKFMVYLQKENIIDESGMPKERFSAEFPKEGPSILRIQQVVRGDSAAYFCASSPPLAGPRTDTQYFGPGTRLTVL.

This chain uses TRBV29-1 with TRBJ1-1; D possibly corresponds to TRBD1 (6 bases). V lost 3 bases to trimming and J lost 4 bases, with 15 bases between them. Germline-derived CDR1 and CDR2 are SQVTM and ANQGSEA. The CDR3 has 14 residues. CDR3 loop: CSVENGGPGTEAFF. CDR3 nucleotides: TGCAGCGTTGAGAATGGGGGGCCGGGCACTGAAGCTTTCTTT.

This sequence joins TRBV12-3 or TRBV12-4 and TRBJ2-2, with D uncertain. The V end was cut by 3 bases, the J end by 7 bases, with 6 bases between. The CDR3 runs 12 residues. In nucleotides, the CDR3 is TGTGCCAGCAGTTTTGCCGGCGGGGAGCTGTTTTTT. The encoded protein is CASSFAGGELFF.

The CDR3 DNA reads as TGCAGTGCTAGAGTCTCTAGCGGGGGGGGAGAGCAGTACTTC. Translated, it gives CSARVSSGGGEQYF. The chain uses TRBV20-1 and TRBJ2-7, with 12 bases identical to TRBD2. Germline loops: CDR1 DFQATT, CDR2 SNEGSKA (reference sequence). The length of the CDR3 is 14 residues. Trimming at V came to 1 base and at J to 7 bases, leaving 5 bases not matched to a gene.

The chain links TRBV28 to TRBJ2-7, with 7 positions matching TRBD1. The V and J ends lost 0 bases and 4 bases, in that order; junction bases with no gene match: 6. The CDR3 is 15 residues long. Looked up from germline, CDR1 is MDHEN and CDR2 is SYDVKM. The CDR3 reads CASSLWGTGAYEQYF. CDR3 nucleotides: TGTGCCAGCAGTTTATGGGGTACAGGGGCGTACGAGCAGTACTTC.

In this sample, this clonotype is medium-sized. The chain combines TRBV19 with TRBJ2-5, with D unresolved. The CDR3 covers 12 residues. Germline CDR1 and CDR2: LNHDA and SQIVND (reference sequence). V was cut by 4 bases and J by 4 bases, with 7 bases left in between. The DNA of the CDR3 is TGTGCCAGTAGTACGGCTACAGAGACCCAGTACTTC. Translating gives CASSTATETQYF.

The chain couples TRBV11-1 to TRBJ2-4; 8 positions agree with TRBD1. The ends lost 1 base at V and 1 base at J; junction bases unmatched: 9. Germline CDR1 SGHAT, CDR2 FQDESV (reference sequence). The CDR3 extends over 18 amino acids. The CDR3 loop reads CASSLGRQGILAKNIQYF. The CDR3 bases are TGTGCCAGCAGCTTAGGACGACAGGGGATTTTGGCCAAAAACATTCAGTACTTC.